These T cell receptor beta chains were read from a single sample in a study of cytomegalovirus exposure and HLA in healthy donors. The method was immunoSEQ multiplex PCR; TCRdb's version includes in-frame clones alone and lacks a portion of them. The sample includes some 310,000 clones, roughly 87% of them seen just once. The sample taken for sequencing was PBMCs. These receptors all come from a young man in good health and CMV-seronegative. The CDR3 runs from the conserved cysteine through the conserved F or W. The D gene is left open where the match is weak. Size tells how often a clone was seen (once, few, many) or the class of an expanded clone, and some rows leave it out.

v_call	clone_size	d_call	j_call	cdr3_aa	cdr3_nt
TRBV6-1	-	-	TRBJ1-5	CASTRGTRNQPQHF	TGTGCCAGCACCAGAGGGACACGAAATCAGCCCCAGCATTTT
TRBV6-1	-	-	TRBJ2-1	CASTEESSYNEQFF	TGTGCCAGCACTGAGGAGAGCTCCTACAATGAGCAGTTCTTC
TRBV7-9	-	-	TRBJ2-1	CASSFPTRRRAGNEQFF	TGTGCCAGCAGCTTTCCCACTCGCCGACGGGCGGGGAATGAGCAGTTCTTC
TRBV4-3	-	-	TRBJ1-2	CASSQEVGREGGYTF	TGCGCCAGCAGCCAAGAGGTCGGCAGGGAAGGTGGCTACACCTTC
TRBV5-6	-	-	TRBJ1-6	CASGDGSSYNSPLHF	TGTGCCAGCGGGGACGGGAGCTCCTATAATTCACCCCTCCACTTT
TRBV7-9	few	-	TRBJ1-2	CASSLAGGVYGYTF	TGTGCCAGCAGCTTAGCGGGCGGGGTCTATGGCTACACCTTC
TRBV5-6	-	TRBD1	TRBJ2-7	CASSSPGQGLSYEQYF	TGTGCCAGCAGCTCTCCGGGACAGGGCCTCTCCTACGAGCAGTACTTC
TRBV11-3	-	-	TRBJ2-3	CASSSASTDTQYF	TGTGCCAGCAGTAGCGCTAGCACAGATACGCAGTATTTT
TRBV4-3	-	-	TRBJ2-7	CASSQGTEPSYEQYF	TGCGCCAGCAGCCAAGGAACAGAGCCCTCCTACGAGCAGTACTTC
TRBV30	-	TRBD1	TRBJ2-7	CAWSKQGGYEQYF	TGTGCCTGGAGTAAACAGGGGGGTTACGAGCAGTACTTC
TRBV4-3	-	TRBD1	TRBJ2-7	CASSQAEGQGTYEQYF	TGCGCCAGCAGCCAAGCGGAGGGACAGGGGACATACGAGCAGTACTTC
TRBV7-2	-	TRBD1	TRBJ1-2	CASSLGTGIGYTF	TGTGCCAGCAGCTTAGGGACAGGGATTGGCTACACCTTC
TRBV11-2	-	TRBD2	TRBJ2-5	CASSPGTSGERIQETQYF	TGTGCCAGCAGCCCAGGGACTAGCGGGGAGAGAATCCAAGAGACCCAGTACTTC
TRBV27	-	TRBD1	TRBJ1-6	CASSLLGQGFSYNSPLHF	TGTGCCAGCAGTTTGTTGGGACAGGGATTCTCCTATAATTCACCCCTCCACTTT
TRBV9	-	-	TRBJ2-1	CASSVRERNNPNEQFF	TGTGCCAGCAGCGTAAGGGAGCGCAATAATCCTAATGAGCAGTTCTTC
TRBV7-6	-	TRBD1	TRBJ2-2	CASSLETGVITIGELFF	TGTGCCAGCAGCTTAGAAACAGGGGTCATTACAATCGGGGAGCTGTTTTTT
TRBV7-2	-	-	TRBJ1-6	CASSSPPTVAYNSPLHF	TGTGCCAGCAGCTCCCCACCGACAGTCGCCTATAATTCACCCCTCCACTTT
TRBV21-1	-	-	TRBJ1-1	CASSTQTGVRNTEAFF	TGTGCCAGCAGCACACAGACAGGGGTTCGGAACACTGAAGCTTTCTTT
TRBV4-3	-	-	TRBJ2-7	CASSQELSARGYYEQYF	TGCGCCAGCAGCCAAGAATTGTCGGCGCGGGGATACTACGAGCAGTACTTC
TRBV7-6	-	TRBD1	TRBJ1-1	CASSLLTGLREDTEAFF	TGTGCCAGCAGCTTATTGACAGGGTTACGGGAAGACACTGAAGCTTTCTTT
TRBV13	-	TRBD2	TRBJ2-7	CASSRSGGGSYEQYF	TGTGCCAGCAGCCGAAGCGGGGGGGGTTCCTACGAGCAGTACTTC
TRBV5-1	-	-	TRBJ2-7	CASSFSAGSFYEQYF	TGCGCCAGCAGCTTCTCTGCCGGTTCCTTCTACGAGCAGTACTTC
TRBV5-1	-	TRBD1	TRBJ2-3	CASSHRDRNTDTQYF	TGCGCCAGCAGCCACCGGGACAGGAACACAGATACGCAGTATTTT
TRBV2	-	-	TRBJ2-2	CASSEAGPGELFF	TGTGCCAGCAGTGAAGCGGGGCCCGGGGAGCTGTTTTTT
TRBV6-5	-	-	TRBJ2-7	CASSWPKTGSSYEQYF	TGTGCCAGCAGTTGGCCTAAGACTGGAAGCTCCTACGAGCAGTACTTC
TRBV6-1	-	-	TRBJ1-2	CASSPGDIPNYGYTF	TGTGCCAGCAGTCCCGGGGACATTCCCAACTATGGCTACACCTTC
TRBV18	-	TRBD2	TRBJ2-7	CASSEREGYEQYF	TGTGCCAGCTCAGAAAGGGAGGGGTACGAGCAGTACTTC
TRBV27	-	-	TRBJ2-3	CASGDMQIDTDTQYF	TGTGCCAGCGGCGACATGCAGATTGACACAGATACGCAGTATTTT
TRBV4-3	-	TRBD1	TRBJ1-3	CASSRLGVSGTGGSGNTIYF	TGCGCCAGCAGCCGTCTGGGCGTGTCTGGGACAGGGGGTTCTGGAAACACCATATATTTT
TRBV9	-	TRBD1	TRBJ2-3	CASSTRDRVTDTQYF	TGTGCCAGCAGCACGCGGGACAGGGTCACAGATACGCAGTATTTT
TRBV10-1	-	TRBD1	TRBJ2-1	CASSESRTGGNEQFF	TGCGCCAGCAGTGAGTCGAGAACAGGGGGGAATGAGCAGTTCTTC
TRBV21-1	-	-	TRBJ1-4	CASSPEEPMREKLFF	TGTGCCAGCAGCCCCGAGGAACCCATGAGGGAAAAACTGTTTTTT
TRBV5-3	-	-	TRBJ1-5	CARSINQPQHF	TGTGCCAGAAGCATAAATCAGCCCCAGCATTTT
TRBV7-2	-	TRBD2	TRBJ2-1	CASSFSAGEQFF	TGTGCCAGCAGCTTTTCAGCGGGGGAGCAGTTCTTC
TRBV18	-	-	TRBJ2-1	CASSPLDLRGEQFF	TGTGCCAGCTCACCCTTGGATCTCCGGGGTGAGCAGTTCTTC
TRBV6-5	-	-	TRBJ1-2	CASSYLPADYNYGYTF	TGTGCCAGCAGCTACCTGCCGGCGGATTATAACTATGGCTACACCTTC
TRBV18	-	TRBD1	TRBJ2-7	CASSLPDRGVNEQYF	TGTGCCAGCTCACTACCAGACAGGGGAGTAAACGAGCAGTACTTC
TRBV15	few	TRBD1	TRBJ1-6	CATSRGGQGLSSPLHF	TGTGCCACCAGCAGAGGGGGACAGGGGTTAAGTTCACCCCTCCACTTT
TRBV6-5	few	-	TRBJ1-2	CASSYSLIDRNYGYTF	TGTGCCAGCAGTTACTCTCTGATTGACAGGAACTATGGCTACACCTTC
TRBV6-1	-	TRBD1	TRBJ1-2	CASSLGQGIAHGYTF	TGTGCCAGCAGCTTAGGACAGGGGATAGCGCATGGCTACACCTTC
TRBV6-1	-	-	TRBJ2-7	CASSLRGGSYEQYF	TGTGCCAGCAGCCTCAGGGGTGGCTCCTACGAGCAGTACTTC
TRBV27	-	-	TRBJ1-2	CASSLQGGGYGYTF	TGTGCCAGCAGTCTACAGGGTGGAGGCTATGGCTACACCTTC
TRBV5-1	once	TRBD1	TRBJ1-1	CASSFPGTDYMNTEAFF	TGCGCCAGCAGCTTCCCGGGGACAGACTACATGAACACTGAAGCTTTCTTT
TRBV6-6	once	TRBD1	TRBJ1-4	CASSYGNRGYEKLFF	TGTGCCAGCAGTTATGGGAACAGGGGATACGAAAAACTGTTTTTT
TRBV4-1	once	-	TRBJ2-7	CASSHATTGYYEQYF	TGCGCCAGCAGCCATGCAACTACAGGCTACTACGAGCAGTACTTC
TRBV27	-	TRBD2	TRBJ2-3	CASSYLAGGRQDTQYF	TGTGCCAGCAGTTATCTAGCGGGGGGGCGTCAAGATACGCAGTATTTT
TRBV6-1	once	-	TRBJ1-6	CASSENPGDPPLSPLHF	TGTGCCAGCAGCGAAAACCCAGGGGACCCCCCCCTTTCACCCCTCCACTTT
TRBV19	-	TRBD1	TRBJ2-3	CASSMLGQEYTDTQYF	TGTGCCAGTAGTATGTTGGGACAGGAATACACAGATACGCAGTATTTT
TRBV6-5	-	-	TRBJ2-7	CASRSRRGRYEQYF	TGTGCCAGCAGATCCCGGCGGGGCAGATACGAGCAGTACTTC
TRBV7-9	-	-	TRBJ2-7	CASSFRQGISSEQYF	TGTGCCAGCAGCTTCAGGCAGGGGATTTCCAGCGAGCAGTACTTC
TRBV11-2	-	TRBD2	TRBJ2-5	CASSDTSGGKETQYF	TGTGCCAGCAGCGACACTAGCGGGGGAAAAGAGACCCAGTACTTC
TRBV15	-	TRBD1	TRBJ1-1	CATSSRGKTGGPNTEAFF	TGTGCCACCAGCAGCAGAGGAAAGACAGGGGGGCCGAACACTGAAGCTTTCTTT
TRBV2	-	-	TRBJ2-3	CASSDKGRRTDTQYF	TGTGCCAGCAGTGATAAGGGGCGAAGGACAGATACGCAGTATTTT